These 17 T cell receptor beta chains share one sample of origin, sequenced in a study of blood T cell repertoires in COVID-19. Some clones are missing from TCRdb's copy, which holds only in-frame ones; the method was immunoSEQ multiplex PCR. The sample has 300,000 to 350,000 clones; 90% to 95% are singletons. Sequenced sample: PBMCs or T cells enriched from blood (not recorded which). The receptors originated from a woman aged 30 to 39 who had been exposed to COVID-19.

This chain connects TRBV27 to TRBJ2-7; 7 bases line up with TRBD2. The CDR3 runs 16 residues. V lost 2 bases to trimming and J lost 3 bases; unmatched junction nucleotides: 10. Germline V gives CDR1 MNHEY, CDR2 SMNVEV (reference sequence). The DNA for the CDR3 is TGTGCCAGCAGTTTAGCCAGGGAGGGACCCTTCTACGAGCAGTACTTC. Protein: CASSLAREGPFYEQYF.

The V gene is TRBV18, the J gene TRBJ1-6; D perhaps matches TRBD1 (5 bases). Trimming removed 2 bases at V and 0 bases at J, with 11 bases between. The CDR3 is 17 amino acids. In germline, CDR1 is KGHSH, CDR2 LQKENI. The CDR3 here is CASSPTNRSSYNSPLHF. The DNA of the CDR3 is TGTGCCAGCTCACCAACGAACAGGAGCTCCTATAATTCACCCCTCCACTTT. The variable domain in full, completed from reference TRBV18 and TRBJ1-6, reads NAGVMQNPRHLVRRRGQEARLRCSPMKGHSHVYWYRQLPEEGLKFMVYLQKENIIDESGMPKERFSAEFPKEGPSILRIQQVVRGDSAAYFCASSPTNRSSYNSPLHFGNGTRLTVT.

The chain combines TRBV9 with TRBJ2-1, with 8 bases that match TRBD2. The CDR3 length is 15 residues. Germline-derived CDR1 and CDR2 are SGDLS and YYNGEE. V lost 6 bases to trimming and J lost 0 bases; unmatched junction nucleotides: 5. The CDR3 region has the DNA TGTGCCAGCACCCGGGAGGGGAGCTCCTACAATGAGCAGTTCTTC. It translates to CASTREGSSYNEQFF.

V and J are TRBV24-1 and TRBJ1-1; 8 bases are shared with TRBD1. CDR3 length equals 20 residues. Trimming removed 1 base from V and 3 bases from J; junction bases left unmatched: 18. In germline, CDR1 is KGHDR, CDR2 SFDVKD. The CDR3, as DNA: TGTGCCACCAGTGATTTATCCCCAGGGGGCTTGGTTGTAGTGCACACTGAAGCTTTCTTT. Translated, it gives CATSDLSPGGLVVVHTEAFF.

V usage is TRBV5-1 and J usage is TRBJ2-7; D may be TRBD1 (6 bases). CDR1 is SGHRS, CDR2 YFSETQ, per germline. V lost 0 bases, J lost 0 bases, and 10 bases lay in between. CDR3 length equals 15 residues. CDR3 amino acids: CASSLGGHSSYEQYF. In DNA, the CDR3 is TGCGCCAGCAGCTTGGGGGGACATAGCTCCTACGAGCAGTACTTC.

The chain has TRBV5-4 and TRBJ2-3; 7 nucleotides line up with TRBD1. V was pared by 4 bases and J by 1 base, with 9 bases of the junction left unmatched. Germline CDR1 reads SGHNT; CDR2 reads YYREEE (reference sequence). The CDR3 is 16 amino acids. The CDR3: CASSLRQGRGTDTQYF. Here the CDR3 DNA reads TGTGCCAGCAGCCTAAGACAGGGTAGGGGCACAGATACGCAGTATTTT.

V usage is TRBV19 and J usage is TRBJ1-4; 9 bases align to TRBD1. The CDR3 runs 16 residues. CDR1 is LNHDA and CDR2 is SQIVND in the germline V gene (reference sequence). V lost 3 bases and J lost 8; bases outside the gene matches: 10. DNA for the CDR3: TGTGCCAGTAGTATTTCACCGGGACAGGGCGGAGAAAAACTGTTTTTT. Translation: CASSISPGQGGEKLFF.

V and J are TRBV2 and TRBJ2-1; 9 bases fit TRBD2. Per germline, CDR1 SNHLY and CDR2 FYNNEI. The length of the CDR3 is 13 residues. V shed 7 bases and J 6 bases; nucleotides not matched to a gene: 4. The CDR3 spells CASNGLATNEQFF. The CDR3 region has the DNA TGTGCCAGCAATGGACTAGCGACCAATGAGCAGTTCTTC.

This sequence joins TRBV18 and TRBJ1-2; 7 bases align to TRBD1. J lost 6 bases, V lost 4 bases, and 8 bases had no gene match. CDR3 length equals 14 residues. From germline, CDR1 is KGHSH and CDR2 LQKENI. The CDR3 sequence: CASSLPDREDGYTF. Here the CDR3 DNA reads TGTGCCAGCTCACTCCCCGACAGGGAAGATGGCTACACCTTC.

The chain carries TRBV4-1 and TRBJ1-6, with a possible D match to TRBD1 (5 bases). The ends were cut back, 8 bases at V and 0 bases at J, with 11 bases in the middle. In germline, CDR1 is MGHRA, CDR2 YSYEKL. CDR3 size: 15 residues. Here the CDR3 DNA reads TGCGCCAGCGGGAACAGGAGCTCCTATAATTCACCCCTCCACTTT. The encoded protein is CASGNRSSYNSPLHF.

This clone has only a few counts. The chain couples TRBV3-1 (or the pseudogene TRBV3-2) to TRBJ2-7; 9 bases are shared with TRBD1. Germline lookup yields CDR1 LGHDT and CDR2 YNNKEL (reference sequence). This CDR3 comprises 16 residues. Losses at the gene ends were 2 bases for V and 5 bases for J; bases not matched to a gene: 10. The CDR3 here is CASSQPLSGTGNEQYF. In DNA, the CDR3 is TGTGCCAGCAGCCAACCGTTGTCCGGGACAGGGAACGAGCAGTACTTC.

The gene calls are TRBV15 and TRBJ1-1; unclear D gene. Germline CDR1 and CDR2: LNHNV and YYDKDF (reference sequence). With 0 bases removed from V and 8 bases from J, the gap between germline ends came to 10 bases. CDR3 size: 13 residues. The CDR3 DNA is TGTGCCACCAGCAGAGATGGAGCTTGGGAAGCTTTCTTT. Translation: CATSRDGAWEAFF.

This clone was picked up one time. This chain links TRBV2 with TRBJ1-5; D uncertain. Germline CDR1 SNHLY, CDR2 FYNNEI. Deletions cut 7 bases from V and 0 bases from J, with 10 bases between. The CDR3 loop spans 14 amino acids. The CDR3 sequence: CASTHDNSNQPQHF. The DNA of the CDR3 is TGTGCCAGCACACATGACAATAGCAATCAGCCCCAGCATTTT. The full variable domain, in which reference TRBV2 and TRBJ1-5 provide the parts outside the CDR3, is EPEVTQTPSHQVTQMGQEVILRCVPISNHLYFYWYRQILGQKVEFLVSFYNNEISEKSEIFDDQFSVERPDGSNFTLKIRSTKLEDSAMYFCASTHDNSNQPQHFGDGTRLSIL.

V and J are TRBV10-3 and TRBJ1-4, with a tentative D call TRBD1 (5 bases). The CDR3 runs 13 residues. The V gene's germline CDR1 is ENHRY and CDR2 SYGVKD. With 3 bases removed from V and 5 bases from J, the gap between germline ends came to 7 bases. The CDR3 DNA reads as TGTGCCATCAGTGACAGGGAAAATGAAAAACTGTTTTTT. Its protein product is CAISDRENEKLFF.

V is TRBV4-1 and J is TRBJ1-2, with D perhaps matching TRBD1 (6 bases). Per the germline V gene, CDR1 is MGHRA and CDR2 is YSYEKL. The V gene lost 0 bases and the J gene lost 5 bases, with 13 bases spanning the gap. The CDR3 consists of 15 residues. The CDR3 DNA is TGCGCCAGCAGCCAAGATCGGGGGGCAGGGTATGGCTACACCTTC. It yields the protein CASSQDRGAGYGYTF.

The chain uses TRBV21-1 and TRBJ1-2. TRBV21-1 is a listed pseudogene. This CDR3 region has 16 residues. In DNA form, the CDR3 reads TGTGCCAGCAGCAAGGGCTCGGGGAGTCCTAACTATGGCTACACCTTC. It yields the protein CASSKGSGSPNYGYTF.

The rearrangement joins TRBV2 to TRBJ1-3; 9 bases match TRBD1. Trimming took 7 bases from V and 4 from J; bases not matched to a gene: 8. Per germline, CDR1 SNHLY and CDR2 FYNNEI. The CDR3 has 15 residues. The CDR3 region has the DNA TGTGCCAGCATCCGGACAGGGGCGCGGGGAAACACCATATATTTT. Its translation: CASIRTGARGNTIYF. Complete variable domain (other parts from reference TRBV2 and TRBJ1-3): EPEVTQTPSHQVTQMGQEVILRCVPISNHLYFYWYRQILGQKVEFLVSFYNNEISEKSEIFDDQFSVERPDGSNFTLKIRSTKLEDSAMYFCASIRTGARGNTIYFGEGSWLTVV.